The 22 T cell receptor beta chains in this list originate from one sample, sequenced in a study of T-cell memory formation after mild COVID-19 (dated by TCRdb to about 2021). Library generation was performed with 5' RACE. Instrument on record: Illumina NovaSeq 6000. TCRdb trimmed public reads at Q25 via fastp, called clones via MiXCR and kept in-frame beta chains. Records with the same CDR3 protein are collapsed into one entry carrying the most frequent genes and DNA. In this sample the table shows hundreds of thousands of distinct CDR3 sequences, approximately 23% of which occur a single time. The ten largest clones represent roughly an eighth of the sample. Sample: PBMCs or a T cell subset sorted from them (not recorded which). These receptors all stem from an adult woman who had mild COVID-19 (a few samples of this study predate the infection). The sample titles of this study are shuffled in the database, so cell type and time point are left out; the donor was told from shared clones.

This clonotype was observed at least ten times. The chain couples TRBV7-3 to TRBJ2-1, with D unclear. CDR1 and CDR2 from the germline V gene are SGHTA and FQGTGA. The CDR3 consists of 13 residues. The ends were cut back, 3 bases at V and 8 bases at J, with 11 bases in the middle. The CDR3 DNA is TGTGCCAGCAGCTTGAGCAGTAAAGATGAGCAGTTCTTC. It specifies CASSLSSKDEQFF.

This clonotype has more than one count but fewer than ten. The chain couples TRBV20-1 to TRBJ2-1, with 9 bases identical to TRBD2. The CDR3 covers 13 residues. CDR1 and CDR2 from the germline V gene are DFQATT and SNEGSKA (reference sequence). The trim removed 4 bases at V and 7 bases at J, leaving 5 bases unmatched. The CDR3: CSATSSGVNEQFF. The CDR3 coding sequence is TGCAGTGCTACATCTAGCGGGGTTAATGAGCAGTTCTTC.

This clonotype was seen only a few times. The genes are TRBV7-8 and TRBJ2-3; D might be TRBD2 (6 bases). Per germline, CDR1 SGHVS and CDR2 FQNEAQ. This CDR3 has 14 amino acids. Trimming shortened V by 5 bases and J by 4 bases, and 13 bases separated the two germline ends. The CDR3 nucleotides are TGTGCCAGCAGCCCCGCGGGGTCGGCAGATACGCAGTATTTT. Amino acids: CASSPAGSADTQYF.

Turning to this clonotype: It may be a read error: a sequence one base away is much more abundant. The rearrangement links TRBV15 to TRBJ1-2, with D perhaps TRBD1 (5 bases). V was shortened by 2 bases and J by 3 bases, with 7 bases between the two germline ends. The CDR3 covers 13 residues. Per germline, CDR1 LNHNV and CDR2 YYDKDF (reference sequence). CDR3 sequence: CATSRQGDYGYTF. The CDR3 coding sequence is TGTGCCACCAGCAGACAGGGAGACTATGGCTACACCTTC. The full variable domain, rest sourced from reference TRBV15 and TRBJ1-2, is DAMVIQNPRYQVTQFGKPVTLSCSQTLNHNVMYWYQQKSSQAPKLLFHYYDKDFNNEADTPDNFQSRRPNTSFCFLDIRSPGLGDTAMYLCATSRQGDYGYTFGSGTRLTVV.

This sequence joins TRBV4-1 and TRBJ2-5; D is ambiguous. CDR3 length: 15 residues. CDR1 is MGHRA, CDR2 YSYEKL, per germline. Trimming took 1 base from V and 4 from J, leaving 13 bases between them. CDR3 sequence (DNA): TGCGCCAGCAGCCAAGGCAAGAGCCCGGGAGAGACCCAGTACTTC. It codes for CASSQGKSPGETQYF.

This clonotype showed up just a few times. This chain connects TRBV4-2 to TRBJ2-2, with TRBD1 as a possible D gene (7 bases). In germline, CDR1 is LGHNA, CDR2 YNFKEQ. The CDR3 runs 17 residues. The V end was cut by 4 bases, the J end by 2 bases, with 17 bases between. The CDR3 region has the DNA TGTGCCAGCAGCCCCAAGAGTCAGGGGGGAAACACCGGGGAGCTGTTTTTT. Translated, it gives CASSPKSQGGNTGELFF.

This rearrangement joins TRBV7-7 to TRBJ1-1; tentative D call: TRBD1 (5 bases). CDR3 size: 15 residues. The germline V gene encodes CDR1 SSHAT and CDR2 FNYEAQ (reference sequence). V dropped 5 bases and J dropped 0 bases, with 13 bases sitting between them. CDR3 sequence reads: CASSERQSLNTEAFF. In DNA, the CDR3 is TGTGCCAGCAGCGAACGACAGAGCCTGAACACTGAAGCTTTCTTT. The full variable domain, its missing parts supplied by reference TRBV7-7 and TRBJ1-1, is GAGVSQSPRYKVTKRGQDVTLRCDPISSHATLYWYQQALGQGPEFLTYFNYEAQPDKSGLPSDRFSAERPEGSISTLTIQRTEQRDSAMYRCASSERQSLNTEAFFGQGTRLTVV.

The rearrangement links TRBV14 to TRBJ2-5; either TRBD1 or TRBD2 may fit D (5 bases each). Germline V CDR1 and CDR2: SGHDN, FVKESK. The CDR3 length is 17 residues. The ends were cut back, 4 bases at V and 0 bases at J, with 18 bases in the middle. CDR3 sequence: CASSPFLGTDYQETQYF. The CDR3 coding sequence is TGTGCCAGCAGCCCGTTTTTAGGGACGGACTACCAAGAGACCCAGTACTTC.

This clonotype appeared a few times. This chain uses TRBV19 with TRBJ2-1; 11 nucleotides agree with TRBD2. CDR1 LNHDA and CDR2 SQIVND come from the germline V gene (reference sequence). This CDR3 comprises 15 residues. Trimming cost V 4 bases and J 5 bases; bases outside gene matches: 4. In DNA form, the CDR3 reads TGTGCCAGTAGTACCGGGACTAGCGGCCACAATGAGCAGTTCTTC. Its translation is CASSTGTSGHNEQFF.

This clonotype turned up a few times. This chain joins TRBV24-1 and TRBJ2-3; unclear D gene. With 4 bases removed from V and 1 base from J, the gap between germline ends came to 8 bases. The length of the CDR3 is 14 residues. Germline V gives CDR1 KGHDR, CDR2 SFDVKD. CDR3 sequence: CATSEGKRTDTQYF. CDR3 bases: TGTGCCACCAGTGAGGGGAAGCGCACAGATACGCAGTATTTT.

DNA of the CDR3: TGTGCCAGCAGCTTATTGCGCAGCTTCAATCAGCCCCAGCATTTT. It encodes CASSLLRSFNQPQHF. The chain carries TRBV7-2 and TRBJ1-5; D ambiguous. Germline loops: CDR1 SGHTA, CDR2 FQGNSA. V lost 2 bases to trimming and J lost 3 bases, with 11 bases between them. CDR3 size: 15 residues.

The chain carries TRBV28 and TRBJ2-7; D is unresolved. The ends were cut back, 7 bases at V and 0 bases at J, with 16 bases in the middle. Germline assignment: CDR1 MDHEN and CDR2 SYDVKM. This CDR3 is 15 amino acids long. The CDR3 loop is CASTLGRISSYEQYF. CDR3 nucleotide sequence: TGTGCCAGCACCCTTGGTAGGATAAGCTCCTACGAGCAGTACTTC.

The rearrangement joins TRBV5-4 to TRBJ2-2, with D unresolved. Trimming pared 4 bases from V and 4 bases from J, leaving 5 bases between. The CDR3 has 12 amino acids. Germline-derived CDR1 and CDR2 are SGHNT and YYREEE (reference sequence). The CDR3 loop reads CASSASTGELFF. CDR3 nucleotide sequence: TGTGCCAGCAGCGCGTCCACCGGGGAGCTGTTTTTT.

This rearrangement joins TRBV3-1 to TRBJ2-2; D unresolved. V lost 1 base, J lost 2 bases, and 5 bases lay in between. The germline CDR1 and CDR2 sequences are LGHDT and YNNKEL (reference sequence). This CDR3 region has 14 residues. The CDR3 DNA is TGTGCCAGCAGCCAAGTTAGTAACACCGGGGAGCTGTTTTTT. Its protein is CASSQVSNTGELFF.

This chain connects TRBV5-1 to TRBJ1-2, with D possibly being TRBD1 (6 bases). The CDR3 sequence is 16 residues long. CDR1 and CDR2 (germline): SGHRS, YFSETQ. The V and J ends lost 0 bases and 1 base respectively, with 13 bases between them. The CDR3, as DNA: TGCGCCAGCAGCTTGGACGGGAGAGGGGGTAACTATGGCTACACCTTC. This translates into CASSLDGRGGNYGYTF.

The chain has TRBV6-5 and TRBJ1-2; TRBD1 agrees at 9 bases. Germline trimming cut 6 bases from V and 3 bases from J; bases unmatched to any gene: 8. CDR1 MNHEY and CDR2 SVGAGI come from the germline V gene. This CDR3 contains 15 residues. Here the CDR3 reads CASRRTRDRDYGYTF. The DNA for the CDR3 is TGTGCCAGCAGACGCACCCGGGACAGGGACTATGGCTACACCTTC.

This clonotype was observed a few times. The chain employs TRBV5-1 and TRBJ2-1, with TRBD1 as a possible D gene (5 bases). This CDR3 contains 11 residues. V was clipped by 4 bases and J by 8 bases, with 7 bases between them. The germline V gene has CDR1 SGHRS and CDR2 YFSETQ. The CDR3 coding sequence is TGCGCCAGCAGCGGCAGGGATGAGCAGTTCTTC. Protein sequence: CASSGRDEQFF.

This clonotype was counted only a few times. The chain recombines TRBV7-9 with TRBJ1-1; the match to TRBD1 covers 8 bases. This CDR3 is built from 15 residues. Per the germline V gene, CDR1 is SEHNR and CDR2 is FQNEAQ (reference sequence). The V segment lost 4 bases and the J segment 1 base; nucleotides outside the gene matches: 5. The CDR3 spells CASSSRQGPNTEAFF. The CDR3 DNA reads TGTGCCAGCAGCTCCCGACAGGGGCCGAACACTGAAGCTTTCTTT.

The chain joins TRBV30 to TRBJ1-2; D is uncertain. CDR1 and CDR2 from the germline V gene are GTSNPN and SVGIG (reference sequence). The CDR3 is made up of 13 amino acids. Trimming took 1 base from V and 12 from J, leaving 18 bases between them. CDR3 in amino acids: CAWSAHDGESDTF. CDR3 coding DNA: TGTGCCTGGAGTGCGCATGACGGCGAATCAGACACCTTC. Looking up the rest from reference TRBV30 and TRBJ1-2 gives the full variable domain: SQTIHQWPATLVQPVGSPLSLECTVEGTSNPNLYWYRQAAGRGLQLLFYSVGIGQISSEVPQNLSASRPQDRQFILSSKKLLLSDSGFYLCAWSAHDGESDTFGSGTRLTVV.

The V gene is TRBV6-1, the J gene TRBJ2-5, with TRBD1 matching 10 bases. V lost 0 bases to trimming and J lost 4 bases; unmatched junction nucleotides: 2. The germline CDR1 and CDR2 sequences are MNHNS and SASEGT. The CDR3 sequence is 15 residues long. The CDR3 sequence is CASSEATGGPETQYF. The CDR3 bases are TGTGCCAGCAGTGAAGCGACAGGGGGCCCAGAGACCCAGTACTTC.

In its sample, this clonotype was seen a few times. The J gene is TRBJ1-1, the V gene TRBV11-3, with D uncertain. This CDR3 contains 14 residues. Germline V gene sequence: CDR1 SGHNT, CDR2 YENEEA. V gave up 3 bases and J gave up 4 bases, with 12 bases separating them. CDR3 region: CASSLETSATEAFF. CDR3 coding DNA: TGTGCCAGCAGCTTGGAGACATCGGCCACTGAAGCTTTCTTT. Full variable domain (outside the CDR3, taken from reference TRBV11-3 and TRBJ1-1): EAGVVQSPRYKIIEKKQPVAFWCNPISGHNTLYWYLQNLGQGPELLIRYENEEAVDDSQLPKDRFSAERLKGVDSTLKIQPAELGDSAVYLCASSLETSATEAFFGQGTRLTVV.

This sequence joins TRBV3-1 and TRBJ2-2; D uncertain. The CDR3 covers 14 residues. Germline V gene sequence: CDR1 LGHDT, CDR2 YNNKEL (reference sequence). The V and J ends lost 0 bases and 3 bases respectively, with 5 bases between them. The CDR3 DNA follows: TGTGCCAGCAGCCAAGAATTTTACACCGGGGAGCTGTTTTTT. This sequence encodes CASSQEFYTGELFF.